The 31 T cell receptor beta chains in this list originate from one sample, sequenced in a study of identifying expanded T cells in peripheral blood. The repertoire was sequenced with immunoSEQ multiplex PCR; TCRdb's copy has only in-frame clones and lacks some. The sample has some 130,000 clones; approximately 86% are singletons. The sequencing sample was made of blood. The receptors originated from a person between 18 and 70 years old in good health.

V gene TRBV7-9 combines with J gene TRBJ1-2; 8 bases map to TRBD1. The CDR3 sequence is 16 residues long. J lost 4 bases, V lost 5 bases, and 12 bases had no gene match. Per germline, CDR1 SEHNR and CDR2 FQNEAQ (reference sequence). Written as DNA, the CDR3 is TGTGCCAGCAGCCGGGACAGGAGGGGGCTTCTCTATGGCTACACCTTC. This encodes CASSRDRRGLLYGYTF. Drawing the rest from reference TRBV7-9 and TRBJ1-2, the complete variable domain is DTGVSQNPRHKITKRGQNVTFRCDPISEHNRLYWYRQTLGQGPEFLTYFQNEAQLEKSRLLSDRFSAERPKGSFSTLEIQRTEQGDSAMYLCASSRDRRGLLYGYTFGSGTRLTVV.

The chain has TRBV27 and TRBJ1-2; TRBD1 matches at 8 bases. Germline CDR1 reads MNHEY; CDR2 reads SMNVEV (reference sequence). Losses at the gene ends were 4 bases for V and 5 bases for J; bases not matched to a gene: 6. The CDR3 has 14 amino acids. CDR3: CASSSQGAGYGYTF. The CDR3 DNA reads TGTGCCAGCAGTTCCCAGGGGGCGGGATATGGCTACACCTTC.

The rearrangement links TRBV7-6 to TRBJ1-5; D ambiguous. Germline loops: CDR1 SGHVS, CDR2 FNYEAQ. Trimming removed 5 bases at V and 7 bases at J, with 15 bases between. This CDR3 is built from 14 residues. CDR3 bases: TGTGCCAGCAGCGAAACAGAAGTTGGACAGCCCCAGCATTTT. Its translation: CASSETEVGQPQHF. Variable domain in full (rest from reference TRBV7-6 and TRBJ1-5): GAGVSQSPRYKVTKRGQDVALRCDPISGHVSLYWYRQALGQGPEFLTYFNYEAQQDKSGLPNDRFSAERPEGSISTLTIQRTEQRDSAMYRCASSETEVGQPQHFGDGTRLSIL.

V gene TRBV30 combines with J gene TRBJ1-1; D call uncertain. Germline V gene lookup returns CDR1 GTSNPN and CDR2 SVGIG (reference sequence). Trimming removed 0 bases from V and 2 bases from J, with 7 bases in between. CDR3 length equals 13 residues. The CDR3 region is CAWSVSDNTEAFF. The CDR3 DNA follows: TGTGCCTGGAGTGTTAGCGACAACACTGAAGCTTTCTTT.

This chain links TRBV7-8 with TRBJ2-7; TRBD2 agrees at 9 bases. Per the germline V gene, CDR1 is SGHVS and CDR2 is FQNEAQ. The V segment lost 7 bases and the J segment 4 bases; nucleotides outside the gene matches: 11. CDR3 size: 15 residues. The CDR3 reads CASTSPASGAYEQYF. In DNA form, the CDR3 reads TGTGCCAGCACCTCTCCGGCTAGCGGGGCATACGAGCAGTACTTC.

The chain is built from TRBV7-2 and TRBJ2-1; D call uncertain. The CDR3 runs to 12 residues. CDR1 is SGHTA and CDR2 is FQGNSA in the germline V gene. The V gene lost 0 bases and the J gene lost 6 bases, with 3 bases spanning the gap. This CDR3 reads CASSLAPNEQFF. CDR3 DNA: TGTGCCAGCAGCTTAGCCCCCAATGAGCAGTTCTTC. The full variable domain, rest sourced from reference TRBV7-2 and TRBJ2-1, is GAGVSQSPSNKVTEKGKDVELRCDPISGHTALYWYRQSLGQGLEFLIYFQGNSAPDKSGLPSDRFSAERTGGSVSTLTIQRTQQEDSAVYLCASSLAPNEQFFGPGTRLTVL.

The chain uses TRBV19 and TRBJ1-4; D remains ambiguous. V was shortened by 6 bases and J by 0 bases, with 17 bases between the two germline ends. The germline V gene encodes CDR1 LNHDA and CDR2 SQIVND (reference sequence). This CDR3 contains 17 residues. The CDR3 DNA is TGTGCCAGTAGCCGAACCCAGGAGCCCGCAACTAATGAAAAACTGTTTTTT. This encodes CASSRTQEPATNEKLFF.

The V call is TRBV10-3, the J call TRBJ2-7, with D maybe TRBD1 (6 bases). CDR1 is ENHRY, CDR2 SYGVKD, per germline. This CDR3 region has 14 residues. With 0 bases removed from V and 1 base from J, the gap between germline ends came to 7 bases. The CDR3 DNA reads as TGTGCCATCAGTGAGTCGGGACAATCCTACGAGCAGTACTTC. Protein product: CAISESGQSYEQYF.

The chain is built from TRBV7-6 and TRBJ2-1, with TRBD2 matching 11 bases. With V trimmed by 2 bases and J by 4 bases, 4 bases remained unmatched. Germline CDR1 is SGHVS and CDR2 is FNYEAQ. The CDR3 extends over 16 amino acids. The CDR3, as DNA: TGTGCCAGCAGCTTAACTGGGACTAGCGGATACAATGAGCAGTTCTTC. Protein: CASSLTGTSGYNEQFF.

V and J are TRBV7-2 and TRBJ2-1; D ambiguous. Germline CDR1 is SGHTA and CDR2 is FQGNSA. The CDR3 sequence is 16 residues long. V lost 6 bases, J lost 0 bases, and 15 bases lay in between. CDR3 nucleotides: TGTGCCAGCAGTCTGACTGGTCTTAACTCCTACAATGAGCAGTTCTTC. Residues: CASSLTGLNSYNEQFF.

The rearrangement links TRBV15 to TRBJ1-6, with TRBD1 matching 7 bases. After removal of 1 base from V and 3 bases from J, the junction contained 0 bases not matched to a gene. Germline values: CDR1 LNHNV, CDR2 YYDKDF (reference sequence). The CDR3 sequence is 15 residues long. The CDR3 DNA follows: TGTGCCACCAGCAGAGGGGACAGCTATAATTCACCCCTCCACTTT. It is translated as CATSRGDSYNSPLHF.

The chain combines TRBV29-1 with TRBJ1-5; TRBD1 matches at 7 bases. This CDR3 region has 13 residues. Trimming took 6 bases from V and 4 from J; bases not matched to a gene: 6. The germline V gene has CDR1 SQVTM and CDR2 ANQGSEA. Here the CDR3 reads CSVGSQGNQPQHF. Written as DNA, the CDR3 is TGCAGCGTGGGTTCACAGGGGAATCAGCCCCAGCATTTT.

The chain has TRBV19 and TRBJ2-2, with unresolved D. This CDR3 comprises 14 residues. The V end was cut by 1 base, the J end by 4 bases, with 7 bases between. The V gene's germline CDR1 is LNHDA and CDR2 SQIVND (reference sequence). The CDR3 sequence: CASSIVPPTGELFF. The CDR3, as DNA: TGTGCCAGTAGTATAGTGCCCCCCACCGGGGAGCTGTTTTTT.

The rearrangement links TRBV19 to TRBJ1-2, with D hard to call. V was cut by 2 bases and J by 3 bases, with 10 bases left in between. This CDR3 is built from 14 residues. Germline V gene lookup returns CDR1 LNHDA and CDR2 SQIVND (reference sequence). The CDR3 loop is CASSIRARDYGYTF. In DNA, the CDR3 is TGTGCCAGTAGTATAAGGGCTCGGGACTATGGCTACACCTTC.

The chain carries TRBV30 and TRBJ2-7; a possible D gene is TRBD2 (7 bases). V lost 3 bases and J 6 bases, leaving 24 bases between the germline ends. The CDR3 length is 16 residues. From germline, CDR1 is GTSNPN and CDR2 SVGIG (reference sequence). The CDR3 here is CAWSPWGGTVGSEQYF. DNA for the CDR3: TGTGCCTGGAGCCCCTGGGGGGGCACCGTCGGGTCCGAGCAGTACTTC. Full variable domain (rest looked up from reference TRBV30 and TRBJ2-7): SQTIHQWPATLVQPVGSPLSLECTVEGTSNPNLYWYRQAAGRGLQLLFYSVGIGQISSEVPQNLSASRPQDRQFILSSKKLLLSDSGFYLCAWSPWGGTVGSEQYFGPGTRLTVT.

This clone was seen once. V is TRBV28 and J is TRBJ1-4, with a weak D call TRBD1 (6 bases). The CDR3 length is 15 residues. Trimming left V 4 bases short and J 0 bases short, with 9 bases between. Germline-derived CDR1 and CDR2 are MDHEN and SYDVKM. CDR3 residues: CASSSAGATNEKLFF. The DNA of the CDR3 is TGTGCCAGCAGTTCCGCAGGGGCAACTAATGAAAAACTGTTTTTT.

A single count supports this clone. V usage is TRBV30 and J usage is TRBJ1-4; the match to TRBD1 covers 9 bases. The CDR3 is made up of 16 amino acids. Trimming removed 2 bases from V and 2 bases from J; junction bases left unmatched: 6. Germline lookup yields CDR1 GTSNPN and CDR2 SVGIG (reference sequence). CDR3 sequence reads: CAWSTTGGKTNEKLFF. The CDR3 DNA follows: TGTGCCTGGAGTACCACAGGGGGCAAGACTAATGAAAAACTGTTTTTT.

The chain employs TRBV2 and TRBJ1-4; TRBD1 matches at 8 bases. The CDR3 covers 15 residues. V gave up 7 bases and J gave up 6 bases; unmatched junction bases: 10. The germline V gene encodes CDR1 SNHLY and CDR2 FYNNEI. The chain's CDR3 is CASTDRQGRHEKLFF. CDR3 sequence (DNA): TGTGCCAGCACCGACAGACAGGGGAGGCATGAAAAACTGTTTTTT.

The chain links TRBV5-5 to TRBJ1-4, with D unclear. The germline V gene encodes CDR1 SGHKS and CDR2 YYEKEE (reference sequence). This CDR3 is built from 13 residues. Trimming took off 4 bases at V and 5 bases at J, with 9 bases between the two ends. The DNA of the CDR3 is TGTGCCAGCAGCCTGGTGGGAAATGAAAAACTGTTTTTT. This sequence encodes CASSLVGNEKLFF.

This chain uses TRBV30 with TRBJ2-2, with a weak D call TRBD1 (6 bases). V was shortened by 0 bases and J by 5 bases, with 13 bases between the two germline ends. Germline CDR1 reads GTSNPN; CDR2 reads SVGIG (reference sequence). The CDR3 is 15 residues long. The CDR3 spells CAWSVGGAGTGELFF. CDR3 in DNA: TGTGCCTGGAGTGTTGGGGGCGCAGGGACCGGGGAGCTGTTTTTT.

With regard to this clone: Other DNA sequences in the sample encode the same CDR3. The chain carries TRBV28 and TRBJ1-4; no clear D. V was cut by 3 bases and J by 5 bases, with 1 base left in between. Germline assignment: CDR1 MDHEN and CDR2 SYDVKM. The CDR3 spans 11 residues. DNA of the CDR3: TGTGCCAGCAGTTTGAATGAAAAACTGTTTTTT. It codes for CASSLNEKLFF. The whole variable domain, filled in from reference TRBV28 and TRBJ1-4, reads DVKVTQSSRYLVKRTGEKVFLECVQDMDHENMFWYRQDPGLGLRLIYFSYDVKMKEKGDIPEGYSVSREKKERFSLILESASTNQTSMYLCASSLNEKLFFGSGTQLSVL.

The chain is built from TRBV9 and TRBJ2-7; no reliable D call. V lost 0 bases and J 1 base, leaving 8 bases between the germline ends. CDR1 is SGDLS, CDR2 YYNGEE, per germline. CDR3 size: 14 residues. This CDR3 is CASSVVDRSYEQYF. The CDR3 DNA reads TGTGCCAGCAGCGTAGTTGACCGTTCCTACGAGCAGTACTTC.

The V gene is TRBV19, the J gene TRBJ2-3; 10 bases match TRBD2. The junction had 8 bases not matched to a gene; V was cut back by 3 bases and J by 2 bases. This CDR3 has 17 amino acids. CDR1 is LNHDA and CDR2 is SQIVND in the germline V gene (reference sequence). The CDR3 nucleotides are TGTGCCAGTAGTATTACAACTAGCGGGGTCATCACAGATACGCAGTATTTT. Its translation: CASSITTSGVITDTQYF.

The chain employs TRBV6-1 and TRBJ1-5; unclear D gene. V gave up 4 bases and J gave up 3 bases, with 13 bases separating them. The germline V gene has CDR1 MNHNS and CDR2 SASEGT. This CDR3 has 15 residues. CDR3 nucleotides: TGTGCCAGCAGTGTCCTGTGGGCAGTCAATCAGCCCCAGCATTTT. Its translation is CASSVLWAVNQPQHF.

This rearrangement joins TRBV5-1 to TRBJ2-3; D may correspond to TRBD1 or TRBD2 (5 bases each). The CDR3 sequence is 15 residues long. The germline gives CDR1 SGHRS, CDR2 YFSETQ. V dropped 3 bases and J dropped 6 bases, with 17 bases sitting between them. The CDR3 nucleotides are TGCGCCAGCAGCTCAGTGGGGGTTCTCGTGGATACGCAGTATTTT. Its protein product is CASSSVGVLVDTQYF.

V usage is TRBV7-9 and J usage is TRBJ1-4, with D possibly TRBD1 on 5 matching bases. This CDR3 spans 14 amino acids. Germline V CDR1 and CDR2: SEHNR, FQNEAQ (reference sequence). The V end was cut by 0 bases, the J end by 10 bases, with 12 bases between. CDR3 loop: CASSLAEGLGKLFF. CDR3 sequence (DNA): TGTGCCAGCAGCTTAGCGGAGGGACTGGGAAAACTGTTTTTT.

V gene TRBV19 combines with J gene TRBJ1-1; D gene ambiguous. Trimming stripped 4 bases from V and 0 bases from J, with 12 bases between. Germline V gives CDR1 LNHDA, CDR2 SQIVND (reference sequence). The CDR3 is made up of 15 amino acids. The CDR3, as DNA: TGTGCCAGTAGTACGGGTGACCCCTTGAACACTGAAGCTTTCTTT. Translated: CASSTGDPLNTEAFF.

The chain couples TRBV7-9 to TRBJ1-4; D may be TRBD1 (5 bases). Trimming left V 7 bases short and J 5 bases short, with 14 bases between. The CDR3 totals 14 residues. Germline V gene lookup returns CDR1 SEHNR and CDR2 FQNEAQ (reference sequence). CDR3 in DNA: TGTGCCAGCATGAGCGACGGGACGAATGAAAAACTGTTTTTT. Amino acid sequence: CASMSDGTNEKLFF.

The chain carries TRBV10-3 and TRBJ1-1; D remains unclear. This CDR3 has 14 residues. CDR1 is ENHRY, CDR2 SYGVKD, per germline. Trimming left V 2 bases short and J 2 bases short, with 9 bases between. This CDR3 is CAISENHYNTEAFF. Here the CDR3 DNA reads TGTGCCATCAGTGAGAACCATTATAACACTGAAGCTTTCTTT.

This rearrangement joins TRBV4-3 to TRBJ2-1; perhaps D is TRBD1 or TRBD2 (6 bases each). The germline gives CDR1 LGHNA, CDR2 YSLEER. This CDR3 is built from 15 residues. With 1 base removed from V and 7 bases from J, the gap between germline ends came to 14 bases. CDR3 amino acids: CASSQGPGAGNEQFF. The CDR3 DNA reads as TGCGCCAGCAGCCAAGGTCCGGGGGCCGGGAATGAGCAGTTCTTC.

The chain joins TRBV7-3 to TRBJ2-6, with D perhaps TRBD1 (5 bases). CDR1 is SGHTA and CDR2 is FQGTGA in the germline V gene. CDR3 length: 15 amino acids. The V end lost 0 bases, the J end lost 4 bases, and 7 bases lay between the germline ends. CDR3 loop: CASSLTGPGANVLTF. The DNA for the CDR3 is TGTGCCAGCAGCTTAACGGGGCCCGGGGCCAACGTCCTGACTTTC.